The following is a T cell receptor beta chain sequence with its context. Its antigen is undetermined. V shed 6 bases and J shed 8 bases, with 10 bases lying between them. CDR3 length: 11 amino acids. This record belongs to a study of CD8 T cells in Susac syndrome. Study findings and constraints: In its TCR sequencing and HLA analysis, the study acknowledged that the number of individuals was relatively small.

Roughly 0.45 to 1 ug RNA was reverse transcribed with random hexamers. An immunoSEQ multiplex PCR generated amplified TCR beta CDR3 products spanning 54 Vbeta and 13 Jbeta. From the immunoSEQ multiplex PCR reads, TCRdb called clonotypes with MiXCR, one entry per CDR3 protein. The repertoire includes some 180,000 distinct CDR3 sequences, about 94% of them detected once, and 0.1% to 0.12% sits in the top ten. This clonotype was sampled from a human donor in good health. V gene TRBV12-3 or TRBV12-4 combines with J gene TRBJ2-5; D is unresolved. Sequencing was performed on CD4+ T cells from PBMCs. CDR3 coding DNA: TGTGCCAGCAGCCTCGGGCACACCCAGTACTTC. This codes for CASSLGHTQYF.